This T cell receptor (beta chain) emerged from a study of cytomegalovirus exposure and HLA in healthy donors. General study results and limits: The study flagged roughly 160 TCR beta chains as cytomegalovirus-associated.

Primers for the PCR totalled 60 Vbeta and 13 Jbeta. The protocol was immunoSEQ multiplex PCR, while the TCRdb copy is restricted to in-frame clones and leaves out a portion. The data show about 81,000 clones, with 70% to 85% seen just once and approximately 3.2% held by the top ten. A note on this clone: Its antigen is unidentified.

V was pared by 4 bases and J by 1 base, with 7 bases between. CDR1 and CDR2 from the germline V gene are ENHRY and SYGVKD. The CDR3 has 13 amino acids. The receptor comes from a man aged 45 to 65 in good health and CMV-seropositive. Sequencing was carried out using PBMCs. The rearrangement joins TRBV10-3 to TRBJ1-1; D may be TRBD1 (6 bases). The CDR3 region has the DNA TGTGCCATCAGTGGCAGGGGGAACACTGAAGCTTTCTTT. This gives the protein CAISGRGNTEAFF.